A single TCR beta chain is shown here with its context. In the study's own analysis: Amplification with reference gene primers provided the estimates of nucleated cell counts. Sequenced by immunoSEQ multiplex PCR; TCRdb stores in-frame clones only, minus some. V, J and clone size were drawn from that table, and D and trimming were deduced from the DNA. The sample carries about 320,000 clones, approximately 85% recorded once. The record originates from a study of blood T cell repertoires in COVID-19. Study-wide context: Researchers got acute and convalescent COVID-19 samples from the United States, Italy and Spain. From T cells, B-cell-depleted T cells, or PBMCs came the material, which was cDNA or gDNA.

The TCR sequence derives from a human donor in a cohort sampled during active COVID-19. The sample consisted of peripheral blood.

The CDR3 nucleotides read TGTGCCAGCAGCTTAGCAATAGACAGCTATGGCTACACCTTC. Protein: CASSLAIDSYGYTF. The genes are TRBV7-9 and TRBJ1-2; tentative D call: TRBD1 (5 bases). This CDR3 comprises 14 residues. V was pared by 0 bases and J by 4 bases, with 9 bases between. The germline V gene has CDR1 SEHNR and CDR2 FQNEAQ (reference sequence).